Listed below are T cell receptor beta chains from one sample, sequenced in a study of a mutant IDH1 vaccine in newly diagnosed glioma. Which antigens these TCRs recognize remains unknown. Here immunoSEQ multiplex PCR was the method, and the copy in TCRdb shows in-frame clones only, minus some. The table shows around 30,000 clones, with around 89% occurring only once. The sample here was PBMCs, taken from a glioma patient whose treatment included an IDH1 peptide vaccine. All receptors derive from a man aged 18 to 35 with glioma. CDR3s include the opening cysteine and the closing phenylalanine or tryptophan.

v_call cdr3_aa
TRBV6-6 CAIQVTSGRVNEQFF
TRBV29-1 CSVTSSGGGNNEQFF
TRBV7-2 CASSLAGRGNTGELFF
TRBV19 CASTPPGLNTEAFF
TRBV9 CASSVGASGTTDTQYF
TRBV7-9 CASSSGQAGLAGGETQYF
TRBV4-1 CASSPGGQGPNSPLHF
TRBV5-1 CASSPGAGENTIYF
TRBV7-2 CASSLGQARPQHF
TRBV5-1 CASSLDRREKLFF
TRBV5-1 CASSFRGRRDYGYTF
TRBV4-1 CASSHPGGGRALGTGELFF
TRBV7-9 CASNPWQGRGSGANVLTF
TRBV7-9 CASSLGSSFWNEQFF
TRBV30 CAWSVLGGGGYTF
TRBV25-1 CASRVAGYQYF
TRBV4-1 CASSQGAGVSYNEQFF
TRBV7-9 CASSLGDRYTEAFF
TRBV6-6 CASSYGGGTGELFF
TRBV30 CAWSGQGVTEAFF
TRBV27 CASSPTGTVLQPQHF
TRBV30 CAWSRGLSNQPQHF
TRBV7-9 CASSQPPDSLYGYTF
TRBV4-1 CASSQRIFNEKLFF
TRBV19 CASSHSANSYEQYF
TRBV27 CASRSTSSYNEQFF
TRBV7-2 CASSPPGHYEQYF
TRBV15 CATSRDPGTGGDTQYF
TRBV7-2 CASSSSNRAAAQVFF
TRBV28 CASSSWVRRSGNTIYF
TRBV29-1 CSVRQRENEQYF
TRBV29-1 CSASPQETQYF
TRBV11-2 CASSPGAGRGKTGELFF
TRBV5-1 CASSLEGGGNQPQHF
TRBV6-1 CASSPVGTYNEQFF
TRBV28 CASSPQGYGYTF
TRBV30 CACEQGSINSPLHF
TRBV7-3 CASSLGQTETQYF
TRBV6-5 CASSSGNTEAFF
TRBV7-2 CASSWDQAGNTIYF
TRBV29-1 CSVGNRGTNTEAFF
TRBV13 CASSPRLAGVGETQYF
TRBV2 CASSMGVAKNIQYF
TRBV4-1 CASSQDRGGNTIYF
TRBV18 CASSPPRDRAGEKLFF
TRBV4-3 CASSRTQGGRNSPLHF
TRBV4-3 CASSQDRGDTEAFF